This T cell receptor beta chain was recorded in a study of a mutant IDH1 vaccine in newly diagnosed glioma listed by TCRdb under 2021. Study-level background: In the chemotherapy-containing groups, vaccination started alongside temozolomide cycles, whereas in patients who had radiotherapy alone it started 4-6 weeks after radiotherapy. Longitudinal TCRB deep sequencing was performed for some 25 treated patients wherever samples were available for exploratory analyses. The roughly 35 treated patients were roughly 62% male and around 40% female, with a mean age of around 40 years. Prior to enrollment, patients had been given standard therapy consisting of radiotherapy alone, temozolomide alone, or radiochemotherapy with temozolomide, with the combination given to most patients. Six visits were used for peripheral blood collection: V03 (baseline), V05, V07, V10, V12 and V13. The week-35 safety follow-up was designated visit V12, and the week-47 end of study was designated visit V13. The full study reports these points: The authors noted that analyses of patient blood samples could not be reproduced because of sample limitations. PBMC samples for TCRB deep sequencing were selected based on availability. No apparent relationship was observed between pseudoprogression and alterations in the top peripheral T cell clonotypes detected by TCRB sequencing. Vaccine-induced immune responses across multiple MHC alleles were detected in 90% to 95% of patients.

The time point label on this specimen signifies: week 35, safety follow-up. Each vaccine dose, consisting of 300 ug of a 20-mer mutant IDH1 peptide in Montanide, was administered subcutaneously with topical imiquimod. Patients received eight vaccinations in weeks 1, 3, 5, 7, 11, 15, 19 and 23, corresponding to visits V03 through V10. Newly diagnosed WHO grade 3 or 4 IDH1-mutant astrocytomas showing loss of nuclear ATRX were present in the donors. The samples were drawn from NOA16, a multicentre, single-arm, open-label phase I trial in Germany that tested a mutant IDH1 peptide vaccine in humans for the first time. Genomic DNA for TCRB sequencing was isolated from EDTA blood with the DNeasy Blood and Tissue Kit. The count of this clone is one. This receptor's antigen is unknown. No qualities accompany the bases; no much larger clone lies one base away. The cysteine opens and the phenylalanine closes a CDR3 of 17 amino acids. Solely the CDR3 DNA is kept, with 51 bases framed from the first base. After removal of 1 base from V and 3 bases from J, the junction retains 9 bases not matched to a gene. CDR1 SNHLY and CDR2 FYNNEI were looked up in the germline V gene.

Libraries were built with the immunoSEQ multiplex PCR assay. The hsTCRB Kit was used according to the manufacturer's protocol to amplify rearranged TCR beta chain sequences. Sequencing of TCRB libraries was carried out on an Illumina MiSeq. The source study handled its data this way. Demultiplexing, trimming and gene mapping were performed with the kit vendor's proprietary platform. TCRdb retrieved this table from immuneACCESS and kept in-frame rearrangements only. Not all clones are present; in checked studies, unresolved V genes account for under half, and no reason is known for the remainder. Clonal size and the V and J genes are those of that table, whereas D and trimming came from the DNA. Within this sample are under 50,000 clones, with more than 70% of them counted one time only. Approximately 5.1% of the sample is taken by the ten largest.

This TCR was sampled from a woman aged 40 to 50 with glioma. This chain joins TRBV2 to TRBJ1-1; TRBD1 fits 9 bases in the junction. The sample consisted of PBMCs, taken from a glioma patient whose treatment included an IDH1 peptide vaccine. CDR3 region: CASSEELPGQGHTEAFF. The nucleotide sequence reads TGTGCCAGCAGTGAAGAACTCCCGGGACAGGGTCACACTGAAGCTTTCTTT.